This T cell receptor (beta chain) stems from a study of shared clonotypes between healthy human individuals. Original processing methods: Quality scores were absent from the junction-only immunoSEQ sequences, so filtering differed. Assay: immunoSEQ multiplex PCR; the TCRdb copy retains only in-frame clones and omits some. V and J calls and clone size are as listed in that table; D and trimming were resolved from the DNA. The sample carries roughly 2,500,000 clones, more than 85% recorded once. Germline values: CDR1 SEHNR, CDR2 FQNEAQ (reference sequence). The V gene end was trimmed by 4 bases and the J gene end by 3 bases; junction bases not matched to a gene: 6. The CDR3 runs 15 residues. Free of recent acute infections or vaccinations, the donors were healthy HIV-negative adults.

Sample: naive CD4+ T cells from PBMCs. As for subset: CD45RA+ positively selected. This chain joins TRBV7-9 and TRBJ1-3, with TRBD1 matching 7 bases. The receptor was derived from a man between 18 and 29 years old in good health. Some clones in this sample may be carry-over from other donors' samples. The CDR3: CASSYRAGGGNTIYF. CDR3 DNA: TGTGCCAGCAGCTACCGGGCAGGGGGTGGAAACACCATATATTTT.